This paragraph reports one T cell receptor beta chain. These data belong to a study of blood T cell repertoires in COVID-19. In the study's own analysis: Reference gene primers were amplified, and this amplification served to estimate nucleated cell counts. The repertoire was sequenced with immunoSEQ multiplex PCR; TCRdb's copy has only in-frame clones and lacks some. From that table come the V and J calls and clone size; the DNA was used to work out D and trimming. The profile covers roughly 250,000 clones, with 75% to 90% appearing a single time and around 12% taken by the ten largest. The trim removed 4 bases at V and 2 bases at J, leaving 6 bases unmatched. There are 15 residues in the CDR3. Germline V CDR1 and CDR2: MNHEY, SVGAGI.

The clonotype originates from a woman in her sixties with active or convalescent COVID-19. This rearrangement joins TRBV6-5 to TRBJ1-1, with 8 positions matching TRBD1. The sequenced sample consisted of peripheral blood. In nucleotides, the CDR3 is TGTGCCAGCAGTTCCCAGGGGGCCATCAACACTGAAGCTTTCTTT. It encodes CASSSQGAINTEAFF.